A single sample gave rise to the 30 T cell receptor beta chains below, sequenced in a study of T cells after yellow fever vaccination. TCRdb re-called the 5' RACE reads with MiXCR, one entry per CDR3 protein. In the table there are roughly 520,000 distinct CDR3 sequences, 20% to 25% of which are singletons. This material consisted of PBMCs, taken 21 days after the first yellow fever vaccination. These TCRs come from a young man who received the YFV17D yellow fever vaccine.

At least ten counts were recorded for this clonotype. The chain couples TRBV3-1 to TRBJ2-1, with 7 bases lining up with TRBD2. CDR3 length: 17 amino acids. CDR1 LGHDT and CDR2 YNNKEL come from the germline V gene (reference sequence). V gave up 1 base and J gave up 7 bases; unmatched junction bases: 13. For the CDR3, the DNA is TGTGCCAGCAGCCAAGTAGTAGGGTCCGGGGAGGGGAATGAGCAGTTCTTC. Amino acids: CASSQVVGSGEGNEQFF.

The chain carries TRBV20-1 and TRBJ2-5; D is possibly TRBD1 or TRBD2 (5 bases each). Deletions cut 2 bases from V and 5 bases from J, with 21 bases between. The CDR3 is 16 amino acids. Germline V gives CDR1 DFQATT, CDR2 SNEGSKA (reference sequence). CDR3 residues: CSARMKLGDPRETQYF. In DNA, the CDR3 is TGCAGTGCTAGAATGAAACTAGGGGATCCCCGGGAGACCCAGTACTTC.

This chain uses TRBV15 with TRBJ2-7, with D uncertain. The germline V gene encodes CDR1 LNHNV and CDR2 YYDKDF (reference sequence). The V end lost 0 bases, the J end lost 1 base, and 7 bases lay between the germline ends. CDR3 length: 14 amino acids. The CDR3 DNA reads TGTGCCACCAGCAGAGATAGCTTATCCTACGAGCAGTACGTC. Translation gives CATSRDSLSYEQYV.

This chain's CDR3 is CAISELGRGETQYF. The DNA of the CDR3 is TGTGCCATCAGTGAACTAGGGAGAGGGGAGACCCAGTACTTC. The genes are TRBV10-3 and TRBJ2-5; the D gene is possibly TRBD2 (5 bases). V lost 3 bases to trimming and J lost 5 bases, with 13 bases between them. This CDR3 has 14 residues. Germline loops: CDR1 ENHRY, CDR2 SYGVKD.

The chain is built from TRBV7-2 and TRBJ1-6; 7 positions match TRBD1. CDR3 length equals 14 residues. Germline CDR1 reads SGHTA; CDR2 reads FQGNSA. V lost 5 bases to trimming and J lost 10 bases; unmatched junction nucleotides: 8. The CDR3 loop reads CASSLRQGGSPLHF. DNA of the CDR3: TGTGCCAGCAGCCTACGACAGGGCGGATCACCCCTCCACTTT.

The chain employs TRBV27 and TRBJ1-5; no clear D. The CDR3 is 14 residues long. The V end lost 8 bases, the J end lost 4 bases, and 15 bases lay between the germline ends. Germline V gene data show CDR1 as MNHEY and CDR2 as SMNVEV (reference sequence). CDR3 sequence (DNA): TGTGCCAGCCGATCTTGGGCCGAAAATCAGCCCCAGCATTTT. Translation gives CASRSWAENQPQHF.

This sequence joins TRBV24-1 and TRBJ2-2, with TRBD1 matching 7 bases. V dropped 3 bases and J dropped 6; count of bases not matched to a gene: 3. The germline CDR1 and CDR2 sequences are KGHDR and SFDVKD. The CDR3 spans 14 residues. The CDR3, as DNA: TGTGCCACCAGTGATCCGAGGGGGCCCGGGGAGCTGTTTTTT. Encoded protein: CATSDPRGPGELFF.

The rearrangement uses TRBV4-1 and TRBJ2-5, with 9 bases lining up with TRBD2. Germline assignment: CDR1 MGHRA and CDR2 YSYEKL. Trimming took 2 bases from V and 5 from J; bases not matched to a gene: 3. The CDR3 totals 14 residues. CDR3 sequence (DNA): TGCGCCAGCAGCCAACTAGCGGGGAGGGAGACCCAGTACTTC. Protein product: CASSQLAGRETQYF.

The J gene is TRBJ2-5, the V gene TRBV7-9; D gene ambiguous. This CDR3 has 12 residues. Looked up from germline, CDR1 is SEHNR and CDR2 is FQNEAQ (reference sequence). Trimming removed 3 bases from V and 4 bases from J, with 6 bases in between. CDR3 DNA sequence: TGTGCCAGCAGCTTTTCAATAGAGACCCAGTACTTC. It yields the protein CASSFSIETQYF.

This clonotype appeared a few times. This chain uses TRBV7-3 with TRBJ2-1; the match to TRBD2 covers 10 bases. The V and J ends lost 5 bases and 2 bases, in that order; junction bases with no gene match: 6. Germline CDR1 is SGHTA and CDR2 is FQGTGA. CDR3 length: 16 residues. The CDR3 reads CASSPLSGGTYNEQFF. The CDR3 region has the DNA TGTGCCAGCAGCCCCCTTAGCGGGGGGACCTACAATGAGCAGTTCTTC. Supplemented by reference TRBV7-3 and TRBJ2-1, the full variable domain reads GAGVSQTPSNKVTEKGKYVELRCDPISGHTALYWYRQSLGQGPEFLIYFQGTGAADDSGLPNDRFFAVRPEGSVSTLKIQRTERGDSAVYLCASSPLSGGTYNEQFFGPGTRLTVL.

In nucleotides, the CDR3 is TGTGCCAGCTCACCACCGTCGGGACAGGGAAGAGATGGCTACACCTTC. It is translated as CASSPPSGQGRDGYTF. The chain joins TRBV18 to TRBJ1-2, with 9 positions matching TRBD1. V was clipped by 0 bases and J by 6 bases; unmatched bases: 8. The CDR3 consists of 16 residues. Germline V gives CDR1 KGHSH, CDR2 LQKENI.

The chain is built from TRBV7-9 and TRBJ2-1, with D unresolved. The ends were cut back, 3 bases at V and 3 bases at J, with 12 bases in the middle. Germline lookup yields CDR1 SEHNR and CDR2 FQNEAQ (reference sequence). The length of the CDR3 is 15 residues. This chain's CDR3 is CASSFPEAYYNEQFF. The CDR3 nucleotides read TGTGCCAGCAGCTTTCCGGAAGCCTACTACAATGAGCAGTTCTTC.

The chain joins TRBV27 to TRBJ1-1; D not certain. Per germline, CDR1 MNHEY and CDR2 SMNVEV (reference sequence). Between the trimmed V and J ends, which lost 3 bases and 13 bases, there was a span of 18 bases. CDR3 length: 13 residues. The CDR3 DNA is TGTGCCAGCAGTTTCCATGACCGCCCCAACGTTTTCTTT. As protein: CASSFHDRPNVFF.

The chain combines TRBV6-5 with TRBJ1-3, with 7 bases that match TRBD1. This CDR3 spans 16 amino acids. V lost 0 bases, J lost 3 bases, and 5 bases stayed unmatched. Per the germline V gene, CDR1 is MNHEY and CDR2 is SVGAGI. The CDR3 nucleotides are TGTGCCAGCAGTTACTCGAAAGGGGGCATTGGAAACACCATATATTTT. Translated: CASSYSKGGIGNTIYF.

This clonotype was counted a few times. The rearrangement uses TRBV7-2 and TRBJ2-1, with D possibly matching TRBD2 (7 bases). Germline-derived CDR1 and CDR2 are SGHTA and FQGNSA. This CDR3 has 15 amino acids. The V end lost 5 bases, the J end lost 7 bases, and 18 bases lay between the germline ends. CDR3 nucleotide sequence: TGTGCCAGCAGCCCCAATAGAGAGGGGGGGAATGAGCAGTTCTTC. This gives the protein CASSPNREGGNEQFF.

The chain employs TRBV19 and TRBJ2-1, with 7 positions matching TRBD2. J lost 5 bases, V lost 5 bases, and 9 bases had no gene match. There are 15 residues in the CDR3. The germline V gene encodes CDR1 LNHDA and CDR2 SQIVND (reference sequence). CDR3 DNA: TGTGCCAGTAGTTGGAGCGGGGAGTGGGACAATGAGCAGTTCTTC. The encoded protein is CASSWSGEWDNEQFF.

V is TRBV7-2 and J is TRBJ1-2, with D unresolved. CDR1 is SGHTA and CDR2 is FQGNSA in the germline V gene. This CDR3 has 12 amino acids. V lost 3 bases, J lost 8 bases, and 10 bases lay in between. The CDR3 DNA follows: TGTGCCAGCAGCTTTTATAATGGCGGCTACACCTTC. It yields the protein CASSFYNGGYTF.

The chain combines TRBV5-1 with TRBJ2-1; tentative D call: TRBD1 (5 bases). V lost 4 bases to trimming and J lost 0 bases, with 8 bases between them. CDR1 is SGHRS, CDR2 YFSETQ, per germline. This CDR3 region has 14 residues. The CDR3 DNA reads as TGCGCCAGCAGCCCCAGGGTCTCCTACAATGAGCAGTTCTTC. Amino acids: CASSPRVSYNEQFF.

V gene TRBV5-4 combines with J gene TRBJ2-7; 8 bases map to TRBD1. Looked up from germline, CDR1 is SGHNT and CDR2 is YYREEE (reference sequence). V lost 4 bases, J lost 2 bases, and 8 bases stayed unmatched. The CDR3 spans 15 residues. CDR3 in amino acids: CASSPGQAITYEQYF. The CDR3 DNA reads TGTGCCAGCAGCCCGGGACAGGCCATCACCTACGAGCAGTACTTC.

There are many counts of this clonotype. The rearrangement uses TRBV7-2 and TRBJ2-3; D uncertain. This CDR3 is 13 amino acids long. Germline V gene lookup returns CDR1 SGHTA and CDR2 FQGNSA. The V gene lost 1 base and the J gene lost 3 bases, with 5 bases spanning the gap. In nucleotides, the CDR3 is TGTGCCAGCAGCTTAGTGCGGACAGATACGCAGTATTTT. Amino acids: CASSLVRTDTQYF.

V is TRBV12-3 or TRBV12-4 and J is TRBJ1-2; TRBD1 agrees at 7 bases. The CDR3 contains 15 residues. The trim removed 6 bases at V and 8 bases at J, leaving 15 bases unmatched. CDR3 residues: CASRPTAGGMGGYTF. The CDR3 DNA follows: TGTGCCAGCAGACCTACTGCAGGGGGTATGGGAGGCTACACCTTC.

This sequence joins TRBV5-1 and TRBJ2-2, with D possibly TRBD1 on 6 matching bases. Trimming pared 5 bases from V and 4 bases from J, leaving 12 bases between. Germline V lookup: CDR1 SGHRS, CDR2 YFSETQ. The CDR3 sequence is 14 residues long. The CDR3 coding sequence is TGCGCCAGCAGGACACAGGGCATCACCGGGGAGCTGTTTTTT. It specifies CASRTQGITGELFF. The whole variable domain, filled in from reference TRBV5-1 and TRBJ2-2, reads KAGVTQTPRYLIKTRGQQVTLSCSPISGHRSVSWYQQTPGQGLQFLFEYFSETQRNKGNFPGRFSGRQFSNSRSEMNVSTLELGDSALYLCASRTQGITGELFFGEGSRLTVL.

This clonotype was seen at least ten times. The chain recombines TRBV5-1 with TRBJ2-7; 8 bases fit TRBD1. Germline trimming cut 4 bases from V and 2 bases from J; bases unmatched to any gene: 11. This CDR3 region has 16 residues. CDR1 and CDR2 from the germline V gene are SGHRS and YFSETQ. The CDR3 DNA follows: TGCGCCAGCAGCGCCCGGACAGGGCAATACACCTACGAGCAGTACTTC. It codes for CASSARTGQYTYEQYF.

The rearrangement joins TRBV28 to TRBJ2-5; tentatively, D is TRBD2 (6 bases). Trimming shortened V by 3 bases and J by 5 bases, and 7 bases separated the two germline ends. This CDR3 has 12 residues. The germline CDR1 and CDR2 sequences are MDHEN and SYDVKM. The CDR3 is CASSFAGETQYF. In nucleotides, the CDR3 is TGTGCCAGCAGTTTCGCGGGGGAGACCCAGTACTTC.

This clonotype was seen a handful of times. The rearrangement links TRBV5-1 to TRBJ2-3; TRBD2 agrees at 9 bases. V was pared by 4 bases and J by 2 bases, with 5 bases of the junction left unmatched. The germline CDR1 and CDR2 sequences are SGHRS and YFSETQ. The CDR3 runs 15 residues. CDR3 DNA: TGCGCCAGCAGCGCAGCGGGGGGATACACAGATACGCAGTATTTT. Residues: CASSAAGGYTDTQYF.

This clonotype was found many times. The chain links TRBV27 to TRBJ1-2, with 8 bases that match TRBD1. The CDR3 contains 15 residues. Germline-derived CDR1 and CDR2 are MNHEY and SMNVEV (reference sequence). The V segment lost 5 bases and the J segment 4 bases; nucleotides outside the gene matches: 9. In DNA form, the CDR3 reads TGTGCCAGCAGTCCGACGACAGGGGCCGGCTATGGCTACACCTTC. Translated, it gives CASSPTTGAGYGYTF.

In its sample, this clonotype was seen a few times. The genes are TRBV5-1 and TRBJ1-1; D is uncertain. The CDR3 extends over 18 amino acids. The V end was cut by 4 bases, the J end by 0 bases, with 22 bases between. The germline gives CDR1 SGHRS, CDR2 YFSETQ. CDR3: CASSGRPGGARMNTEAFF. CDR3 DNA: TGCGCCAGCAGCGGCCGGCCCGGTGGAGCCCGAATGAACACTGAAGCTTTCTTT.

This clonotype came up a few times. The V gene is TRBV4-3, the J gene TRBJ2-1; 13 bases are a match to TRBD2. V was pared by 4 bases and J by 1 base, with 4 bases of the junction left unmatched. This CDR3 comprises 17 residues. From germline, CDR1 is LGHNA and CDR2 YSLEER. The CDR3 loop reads CASSRTSGGESYNEQFF. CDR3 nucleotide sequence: TGCGCCAGCAGCCGGACTAGCGGGGGTGAATCCTACAATGAGCAGTTCTTC.

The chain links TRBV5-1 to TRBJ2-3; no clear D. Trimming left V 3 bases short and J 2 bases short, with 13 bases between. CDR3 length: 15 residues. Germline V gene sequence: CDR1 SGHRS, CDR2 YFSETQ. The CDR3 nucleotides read TGCGCCAGCAGCTCTGAACCCGCCATCACAGATACGCAGTATTTT. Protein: CASSSEPAITDTQYF.

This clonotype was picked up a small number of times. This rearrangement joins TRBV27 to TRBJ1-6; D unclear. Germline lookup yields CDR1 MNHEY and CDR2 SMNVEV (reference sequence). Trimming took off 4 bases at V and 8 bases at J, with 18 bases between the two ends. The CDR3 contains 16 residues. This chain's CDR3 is CASSSASPSWDSPLHF. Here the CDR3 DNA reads TGTGCCAGCAGTTCCGCCTCACCCAGTTGGGATTCACCCCTCCACTTT.